The present TCR beta chain was sequenced within a study of early T cells in non-severe SARS-CoV-2 infection. On the study more broadly: It was bulk RNA from unsorted whole blood that was sequenced, and the chains were unpaired. General study findings and limits: Reliance on VDJdb matching favored anti-spike CD8 responses; private and CD4 specificities were missed.

This clonotype was seen only a few times. As yet, its antigen is unknown. Unique molecular identifiers were affixed to single, distinct cDNA molecules. TCRdb analysed the 5' RACE reads with MiXCR anew, one entry per CDR3 protein. The data contain around 57,000 distinct CDR3 sequences, 11% of them singletons. Sequenced sample: whole blood. This receptor was taken from an adult who was a healthcare worker with PCR-confirmed SARS-CoV-2 infection or an uninfected control (not recorded which).

The CDR3 reads CASSYSIQLGNTIYF. CDR3 DNA sequence: TGTGCCAGCAGTTACTCGATACAGCTAGGAAACACCATATATTTT. The chain has TRBV6-5 and TRBJ1-3; D is unresolved. Germline-derived CDR1 and CDR2 are MNHEY and SVGAGI. This CDR3 is 15 amino acids long. V lost 0 bases, J lost 4 bases, and 10 bases lay in between.